These T cell receptor beta chains were read from a single sample in a study of blood T cell repertoires in COVID-19. Profiling relied on immunoSEQ multiplex PCR, and the TCRdb table lists in-frame clones only, not all of them. In the table there are about 440,000 clones, about 89% of which are singletons. The sequenced sample consisted of peripheral blood. The receptors originated from a woman in her 30s with acute or convalescent COVID-19. Both conserved end residues are part of each CDR3. D genes are given only for firm matches. Clone size is given for some rows only: seen once, a few or many times, or a class if the clone is expanded.

-,TRBD1,TRBV7-2,TRBJ2-7,TGTGCCAGCAGCCCAAACGAGGGGGCAGGATCCTACGAGCAGTACTTC,CASSPNEGAGSYEQYF
-,TRBD2,TRBV28,TRBJ2-3,TGTGCCAGCAGTTTATCCGGCGGGGGGGCAATAGATACGCAGTATTTT,CASSLSGGGAIDTQYF
-,TRBD2,TRBV28,TRBJ2-1,TGTGCCAGCAGTTTTTGGGGGGGTCCGGGCAATGAGCAGTTCTTC,CASSFWGGPGNEQFF
-,TRBD1,TRBV7-6,TRBJ2-7,TGTGCCAGCAGCCGAGGGACAGGGGGTGCCGACGAGCAGTACTTC,CASSRGTGGADEQYF
-,TRBD1,TRBV7-9,TRBJ2-7,TGTGCCAGCAGCTTACAGGGGGCGAAGGGCAGGTCCTACGAGCAGTACTTC,CASSLQGAKGRSYEQYF
-,-,TRBV11-2,TRBJ1-3,TGTGCCAGCAGCTCCATTAGCTCTGGAAACACCATATATTTT,CASSSISSGNTIYF
-,-,TRBV30,TRBJ1-1,TGTGCCTGGAGTGCGGGGATGAACACTGAAGCTTTCTTT,CAWSAGMNTEAFF
few,-,TRBV11-2,TRBJ2-5,TGTGCCAGCAGCTCGGACAGAGAAGAGACCCAGTACTTC,CASSSDREETQYF
-,TRBD2,TRBV19,TRBJ2-7,TGTGCCAGTAGTCACTTATCTGCGGGGGAATACGAGCAGTACTTC,CASSHLSAGEYEQYF
-,TRBD1,TRBV18,TRBJ2-7,TGTGCCAGCTCACCTGGCAAGACAGGGGGCTTTGTTTACGAGCAGTACTTC,CASSPGKTGGFVYEQYF
-,-,TRBV27,TRBJ1-1,TGTGCCAGCAGTGCGATGGGACATTTGAACACTGAAGCTTTCTTT,CASSAMGHLNTEAFF
-,TRBD1,TRBV5-1,TRBJ2-3,TGCGCCAGCAGCTTAACCTCCGGGACAGGGAATCGCATTAGCACAGATACGCAGTATTTT,CASSLTSGTGNRISTDTQYF
-,TRBD1,TRBV19,TRBJ2-7,TGTGCCAGTAGTGCCCAGGGGGTAGTGTACGAGCAGTACTTC,CASSAQGVVYEQYF
-,-,TRBV2,TRBJ1-1,TGTGCCAGCAGATGGACAGTACAGAACACTGAAGCTTTCTTT,CASRWTVQNTEAFF